This passage covers 23 T cell receptor beta chains from one sample sequenced in a study of CXCR3-negative and CXCR3-positive naive CD8 T cells. Study-wide points: CXCR3-negative naive cells had less hydrophobic TRB CDR3s than did CXCR3-positive naive cells.

Each TRB cDNA library was prepared by 5' RACE (with UMI labels). TCRdb re-called the 5' RACE reads; one entry per CDR3 protein, DNA not given. The sample data list some 85,000 distinct CDR3 sequences. No antigen has been assigned to these receptors. Material: naive CXCR3+ CD8+ T cells from blood. As for subset: CD45RO-CCR7+CD27+CD95- naive CD8+ T cells expressing CXCR3 (TNR3+). These receptor sequences come from a human donor in good health. Some clones in this sample may be carry-over from other donors' samples.

This chain uses TRBV28 with TRBJ2-2. Germline V gene sequence: CDR1 MDHEN, CDR2 SYDVKM. The CDR3 is made up of 14 amino acids. This CDR3 is CASEPTFSAGELFF.

The V gene is TRBV6-5, the J gene TRBJ2-1; TCRdb gives TRBD2 as the D gene, but with no DNA this cannot be confirmed. CDR1 MNHEY and CDR2 SVGAGI come from the germline V gene. The CDR3 covers 16 residues. This CDR3 is CASSYGIAGGTHEQFF.

J is TRBJ2-7 and V is TRBV5-1; TCRdb names TRBD1, which stays unverified in the absence of DNA. The CDR3 is made up of 14 amino acids. The germline CDR1 and CDR2 sequences are SGHRS and YFSETQ. CDR3 protein: CASSAGTGAYEQYF.

The CDR3 region is CASSSLDGTGGAPGELFF. The chain couples TRBV6-6 to TRBJ2-2; without DNA, the TCRdb call of TRBD1 cannot be checked. The CDR3 sequence is 18 residues long. Germline V gene lookup returns CDR1 MNHNY and CDR2 SVGAGI (reference sequence).

The chain combines TRBV7-9 with TRBJ1-1; the D call from TCRdb, TRBD1, cannot be confirmed without DNA. Germline-derived CDR1 and CDR2 are SEHNR and FQNEAQ (reference sequence). The CDR3 is made up of 13 amino acids. This CDR3 reads CASSFTGGPEAFF.

V usage is TRBV7-9 and J usage is TRBJ2-5. This CDR3 contains 11 residues. Germline V gene lookup returns CDR1 SEHNR and CDR2 FQNEAQ (reference sequence). CDR3: CASSWEETQYF.

The rearrangement joins TRBV19 to TRBJ2-7. The CDR3 totals 15 residues. CDR1 is LNHDA, CDR2 SQIVND, per germline (reference sequence). The CDR3 region is CASSSSGSSSYEQYF.

This chain links TRBV25-1 with TRBJ2-5; as DNA is missing, the TRBD1 call by TCRdb cannot be tested. This CDR3 has 15 residues. CDR1 and CDR2 from the germline V gene are MGHDK and SYGVNS. The CDR3 loop reads CASSEWDRESETQYF.

J is TRBJ1-6 and V is TRBV7-6. Per germline, CDR1 SGHVS and CDR2 FNYEAQ. The CDR3 has 20 amino acids. The CDR3 loop is CASSFSRPRTVSSYNSPLHF.

The chain links TRBV15 to TRBJ2-1; TCRdb returns TRBD2, unconfirmable since there is no DNA. The V gene's germline CDR1 is LNHNV and CDR2 YYDKDF (reference sequence). This CDR3 is 15 amino acids long. This chain's CDR3 is CATSRGLAIDNEQFF. Filled out from reference TRBV15 and TRBJ2-1, the complete variable domain reads DAMVIQNPRYQVTQFGKPVTLSCSQTLNHNVMYWYQQKSSQAPKLLFHYYDKDFNNEADTPDNFQSRRPNTSFCFLDIRSPGLGDTAMYLCATSRGLAIDNEQFFGPGTRLTVL.

The rearrangement joins TRBV5-6 to TRBJ2-7; the TCRdb D gene call, TRBD1, has no DNA to confirm it. The CDR3 is 13 amino acids. The germline V gene has CDR1 SGHDT and CDR2 YYEEEE. The CDR3 protein is CASSSGTYYEQYF.

The V gene is TRBV27, the J gene TRBJ2-7. Germline V CDR1 and CDR2: MNHEY, SMNVEV (reference sequence). This CDR3 comprises 14 residues. The CDR3 is CASSFQGMVNEQYF.

This chain joins TRBV3-1 and TRBJ2-1; TCRdb reports TRBD1, a call that lacks DNA to check it against. The CDR3 totals 14 residues. CDR1 is LGHDT and CDR2 is YNNKEL in the germline V gene (reference sequence). The CDR3 sequence: CASSQEQGVRLQFF.

The chain joins TRBV9 to TRBJ2-3; the TCRdb D gene call, TRBD1, has no DNA to confirm it. The CDR3 is 15 amino acids. Germline V gene sequence: CDR1 SGDLS, CDR2 YYNGEE. The CDR3 sequence: CASSQGQGMTDTQYF.

The V gene is TRBV20-1, the J gene TRBJ2-3; the TCRdb call, TRBD2, lacks DNA for checking. Germline V gene lookup returns CDR1 DFQATT and CDR2 SNEGSKA (reference sequence). This CDR3 is 16 amino acids long. CDR3 in amino acids: CSAVPESSGTTDTQYF.

The V call is TRBV6-4, the J call TRBJ2-7; the TCRdb D gene call, TRBD1, has no DNA to confirm it. The V gene's germline CDR1 is MRHNA and CDR2 SNTAGT. The CDR3 is 18 amino acids. CDR3 in amino acids: CASSARNRNRGASYEQYF.

This chain joins TRBV7-9 and TRBJ2-1. The CDR3 runs to 11 residues. Germline V gene data show CDR1 as SEHNR and CDR2 as FQNEAQ (reference sequence). CDR3 amino acids: CASSLGAEQFF.

This chain connects TRBV29-1 to TRBJ2-1. Per the germline V gene, CDR1 is SQVTM and CDR2 is ANQGSEA. The CDR3 is made up of 13 amino acids. CDR3 residues: CSVEHRIYNEQFF.

The chain carries TRBV5-1 and TRBJ2-3; as DNA is missing, the TRBD1 call by TCRdb cannot be tested. Germline CDR1 is SGHRS and CDR2 is YFSETQ. The CDR3 contains 16 residues. The chain's CDR3 is CASSQDSSNQGDTQYF.

J is TRBJ2-3 and V is TRBV30; TCRdb lists TRBD1, though no DNA is available to test this call. Germline values: CDR1 GTSNPN, CDR2 SVGIG (reference sequence). This CDR3 region has 14 residues. CDR3 sequence reads: CAWSKTGGSDTQYF.

V and J are TRBV4-1 and TRBJ2-3; TCRdb's D gene call, TRBD1, goes unchecked for lack of DNA. The CDR3 is 14 amino acids. CDR1 and CDR2 (germline): MGHRA, YSYEKL. This CDR3 is CASSQKVGADTQYF.

V usage is TRBV7-6 and J usage is TRBJ2-5; absent DNA, TCRdb's TRBD2 call cannot be checked. Germline V gene lookup returns CDR1 SGHVS and CDR2 FNYEAQ. The CDR3 contains 15 residues. The CDR3: CASSWTSNHQETQYF.

CDR3 sequence reads: CASSPYGGLDEQYF. J is TRBJ2-7 and V is TRBV5-1; the D call of TRBD2 rests on TCRdb alone, since no DNA is present to check it. Germline V gene sequence: CDR1 SGHRS, CDR2 YFSETQ. This CDR3 region has 14 residues.